This is a list of T cell receptor beta chains from one sample in a study of shared clonotypes between healthy human individuals. Produced via immunoSEQ multiplex PCR; TCRdb's table is partial and in-frame only. In the table there are over a million clones, roughly 70% of which are singletons. What was sequenced was memory CD4+ T cells sorted from blood. The receptor set was obtained from a man between 18 and 35 years old in good health. The CDR3 runs from the conserved cysteine through the conserved F or W. D genes are given only for firm matches. Clone size is not always given. Where it is, it says once, few, many or a class for expanded clones.

DNA | CDR3 | J | V | size | D
TGTGCCAGCCGTACGATTCCGAAAGGGGGTACAGCGGGCATCTACGAGCAGTACTTC | CASRTIPKGGTAGIYEQYF | TRBJ2-7 | TRBV2 | . | .
TGTGCCAGCACCGTACTAAGCACAGATACGCAGTATTTT | CASTVLSTDTQYF | TRBJ2-3 | TRBV6-1 | . | .
TGCGCCAGCAGCTTGGACAGTTACTACGAGCAGTACTTC | CASSLDSYYEQYF | TRBJ2-7 | TRBV5-1 | . | .
TGTGCCAGCATGGTCAGGGGAAATGAAAAACTGTTTTTT | CASMVRGNEKLFF | TRBJ1-4 | TRBV7-8 | . | .
TGTGCCAGTAGTACCCAGCAACGGAACACTGAAGCTTTCTTT | CASSTQQRNTEAFF | TRBJ1-1 | TRBV19 | once | .
TGTGCCATCAGTGACCAGGGGGCGAGAGGCAATCAGCCCCAGCATTTT | CAISDQGARGNQPQHF | TRBJ1-5 | TRBV10-3 | . | TRBD1
TGTGCCAGCAGTGAACGAGGGACTTCGCACTTCATATATTTT | CASSERGTSHFIYF | TRBJ1-3 | TRBV2 | few | .
TGTGCCAGCAGGGCCCGGGACAGGGATCAATCACCCCTCCACTTT | CASRARDRDQSPLHF | TRBJ1-6 | TRBV5-6 | . | TRBD1
TGCGCCAGCAGCCAGTCCTCAAGAGGACTCTATGGCTACACCTTC | CASSQSSRGLYGYTF | TRBJ1-2 | TRBV4-1 | few | .
TGCAGCGTTGGAACCACCCCCGCGCACACTGAAGCTTTCTTT | CSVGTTPAHTEAFF | TRBJ1-1 | TRBV29-1 | few | .
TGCGCTACCTCGACCTCCCAGTTGAGAGGCGAGCAGTACTTC | CATSTSQLRGEQYF | TRBJ2-7 | TRBV10-2 | . | .
TGTGCCTGGAGTGTACAAGGGGGGGTGAGCACCGGGGAGCTGTTTTTT | CAWSVQGGVSTGELFF | TRBJ2-2 | TRBV30 | . | .
TGTGCTAGCAGCTTAGATCAGACAGGGGTTGAGACCCAGTACTTC | CASSLDQTGVETQYF | TRBJ2-5 | TRBV7-7 | . | TRBD1
TGCAGCGTTGAGGGCCTGGGGGGTAATCAGCCCCAGCATTTT | CSVEGLGGNQPQHF | TRBJ1-5 | TRBV29-1 | . | .
TGTGCCAGCAGCTTTAATAATCAAGGGTCACCCCTCCACTTT | CASSFNNQGSPLHF | TRBJ1-6 | TRBV11-2 | . | .
TGTGCCAGCAGGGAAAGGGACTGGAACTATGGCTACACCTTC | CASRERDWNYGYTF | TRBJ1-2 | TRBV2 | few | .
TGTGCCAGCAGCGTAGGGGGACTAGCGGGACATGAGCAGTTCTTC | CASSVGGLAGHEQFF | TRBJ2-1 | TRBV9 | . | TRBD2
TGTGCCAGCAGCGTAGACGGAACCTACGAGCAGTACTTC | CASSVDGTYEQYF | TRBJ2-7 | TRBV5-4 | . | .
TGTGCCAGCACCGACAGGGGAGCCTACAATGAGCAGTTCTTC | CASTDRGAYNEQFF | TRBJ2-1 | TRBV7-6 | . | TRBD1
TGTGCCAGCAGCGTAGACCCAGGGGGAAACACCATATATTTT | CASSVDPGGNTIYF | TRBJ1-3 | TRBV9 | . | .
TGTGCCAGCAGCCGGGGTAGCGGGGGGATCTCCTACGAGCAGTACTTC | CASSRGSGGISYEQYF | TRBJ2-7 | TRBV7-9 | many | TRBD2
TGTGCCAGCAGCTACCGACAGGGGCGCTCTGGGGCCAACGTCCTGACTTTC | CASSYRQGRSGANVLTF | TRBJ2-6 | TRBV7-6 | . | TRBD1
TGTGCCAGCAGTGAAGGACTCTATGGCTACACCTTC | CASSEGLYGYTF | TRBJ1-2 | TRBV2 | . | .
TGTGCCAGCTCACCACCCTTCTCAGGGCACACAGATACGCAGTATTTT | CASSPPFSGHTDTQYF | TRBJ2-3 | TRBV18 | . | .
TGTGCCAGCAGCTTCGGGACAGGACGGATCGACGAGCAGTACTTC | CASSFGTGRIDEQYF | TRBJ2-7 | TRBV7-8 | . | TRBD1
TGTGCCAGCAGCGAGGAGGATGAAAAACTGTTTTTT | CASSEEDEKLFF | TRBJ1-4 | TRBV28 | . | .
TGTGCCAGCAGTTCTTTCAGGGCCCGCTACACCTTC | CASSSFRARYTF | TRBJ1-2 | TRBV7-2 | . | .
TGTGCCAGCAGCTTAGCCGATGGAATCCATGGCTACACCTTC | CASSLADGIHGYTF | TRBJ1-2 | TRBV7-9 | few | .
TGTGCCAGCAGTGAACGTCGGAGGGCAGGGGATCAGCCCCAGCATTTT | CASSERRRAGDQPQHF | TRBJ1-5 | TRBV6-1 | . | .
TGTGCCATCAGTGAGTCTAGGGGGTTGAGCTCCTACGAGCAGTACTTC | CAISESRGLSSYEQYF | TRBJ2-7 | TRBV10-3 | . | .
TGTGCCAGCTCCCCGGCACCGGTGGAGACCCAGTACTTC | CASSPAPVETQYF | TRBJ2-5 | TRBV5-4 | . | .
TGTGCCAGCAGCAAGTTTCGGGCAGAGGGGGAGCAGTACTTC | CASSKFRAEGEQYF | TRBJ2-7 | TRBV21-1 | . | .
TGTGCCAGCAGTACCCGGGACAGCCCTGGTCGGGGAGCTTTCTTT | CASSTRDSPGRGAFF | TRBJ1-1 | TRBV6-5 | . | TRBD1
TGTGCCAGCAGCTTATTGTCAGGGGGGGGTTCACCCCTCCACTTT | CASSLLSGGGSPLHF | TRBJ1-6 | TRBV7-2 | . | TRBD1
TGCAGCGTTGGGACTAGCGGGAAAGAGACCCAGTACTTC | CSVGTSGKETQYF | TRBJ2-5 | TRBV29-1 | . | TRBD2
TGTGCCAGCAGTTTTCCCCACTACAATGAGCAGTTCTTC | CASSFPHYNEQFF | TRBJ2-1 | TRBV28 | . | .
TGTGCCAGCAGCTTAGCGTTGGGAGCGTGGGAGACCCAGTACTTC | CASSLALGAWETQYF | TRBJ2-5 | TRBV7-2 | . | .
TGTGCCTGGAGTGTACTACACACCTATGGCTACACCTTC | CAWSVLHTYGYTF | TRBJ1-2 | TRBV30 | . | .
TGTGCCAGCAGTGAGAACCTCCTGACAGGTCGGGCGAACACCGGGGAGCTGTTTTTT | CASSENLLTGRANTGELFF | TRBJ2-2 | TRBV2 | once | .
TGTGCCAGCAGCTTGGGGGATAAAACCGGGGAGCTGTTTTTT | CASSLGDKTGELFF | TRBJ2-2 | TRBV5-6 | . | .
TGTGCCAGCAGCCCAAGCGCAAATTCCTACGAGCAGTACTTC | CASSPSANSYEQYF | TRBJ2-7 | TRBV7-3 | . | .
TGTGCCAGCAGCTTAGGGTCGGGAGGCCGTCGCAATGAGCAGTTCTTC | CASSLGSGGRRNEQFF | TRBJ2-1 | TRBV7-2 | . | TRBD2
TGCAGCGTCGATCCCAGGGGTAACTTGGAAACTGAAGCTTTCTTT | CSVDPRGNLETEAFF | TRBJ1-1 | TRBV29-1 | few | .
TGTGCCAGCAGAACCACCGGCCGCAATCCCCGCTTGGAGCAGTACTTC | CASRTTGRNPRLEQYF | TRBJ2-7 | TRBV19 | . | .
TGCGCCAGCAGCCAAGAGGTTAGCTATGGCTACACCTTC | CASSQEVSYGYTF | TRBJ1-2 | TRBV4-3 | . | .
TGTGCCAGCCTTCTTAACTATGGCTACACCTTC | CASLLNYGYTF | TRBJ1-2 | TRBV6-1 | . | .
TGTGCCACCACCACCCCAGGCACTGAAGCTTTCTTT | CATTTPGTEAFF | TRBJ1-1 | TRBV28 | . | .
TGCGCCAGCAGCGTGGCAGGGGACCAAGAGACCCAGTACTTC | CASSVAGDQETQYF | TRBJ2-5 | TRBV5-1 | . | .
TGTGCCAGCAGCCCCGGGGGCCAAGAGACCCAGTACTTC | CASSPGGQETQYF | TRBJ2-5 | TRBV5-6 | . | .
TGTGCCAGCAGCAGCGTGGGCTCTGGAAACACCATATATTTT | CASSSVGSGNTIYF | TRBJ1-3 | TRBV7-8 | . | .